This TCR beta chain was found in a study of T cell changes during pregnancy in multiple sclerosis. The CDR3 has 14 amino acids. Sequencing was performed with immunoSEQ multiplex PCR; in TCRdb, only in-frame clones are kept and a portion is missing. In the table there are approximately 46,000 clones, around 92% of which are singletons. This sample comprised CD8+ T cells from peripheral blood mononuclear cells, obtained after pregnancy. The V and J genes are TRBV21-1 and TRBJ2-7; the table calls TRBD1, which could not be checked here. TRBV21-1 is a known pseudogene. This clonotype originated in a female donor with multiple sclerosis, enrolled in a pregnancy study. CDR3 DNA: TGTGCCAGCAGCAAATCCGGACAGGGGTTCGAGCAGTACTTC. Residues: CASSKSGQGFEQYF.